Listed below are T cell receptor beta chains from one sample, sequenced in a study of shared clonotypes between healthy human individuals. The protocol was immunoSEQ multiplex PCR, while the TCRdb copy is restricted to in-frame clones and leaves out a portion. This table holds 600,000 to 800,000 clones, 72% found once. Sequencing input: memory CD4+ T cells sorted from blood. All receptors derive from a woman aged 30 to 39 in good health. CDR3s include the opening cysteine and the closing phenylalanine or tryptophan. Size values are once, few and many counts, or a class for expanded clones, and some rows have none.

clone_size j_call v_call cdr3_aa
few TRBJ2-6 TRBV5-1 CASSLTGGASGANVLTF
once TRBJ2-3 TRBV7-2 CASSSSRLAGSTDTQYF
NA TRBJ2-3 TRBV6-6 CASSSYTDTQYF
few TRBJ2-2 TRBV7-2 CASSWGQLNTGELFF
few TRBJ2-7 TRBV23-1 CASSHTATISYEQYF
few TRBJ1-1 TRBV5-6 CASSLGEGSLVTEAFF
NA TRBJ1-2 TRBV27 CASSSQRVANYGYTF
NA TRBJ1-1 TRBV10-2 CASREGNTEAFF
few TRBJ1-1 TRBV15 CATSRQETEAFF
few TRBJ1-1 TRBV19 CASNQPIMNTEAFF
NA TRBJ1-1 TRBV18 CASSTDSRLQNTEAFF
NA TRBJ2-6 TRBV28 CASTEDGANVLTF
NA TRBJ1-3 TRBV6-6 CASGQVSGNTIYF
NA TRBJ1-1 TRBV5-5 CASSLAEVTEAFF
NA TRBJ1-5 TRBV6-4 CASSTSFHREPYSNQPQHF
NA TRBJ2-3 TRBV5-1 CASSTTDGTRTQYF
NA TRBJ2-2 TRBV10-3 CAIGAVETGELFF
NA TRBJ1-2 TRBV7-9 CASSWRGTKGYGYTF
NA TRBJ2-1 TRBV5-1 CASSLRTSGMNNEQFF
NA TRBJ2-1 TRBV18 CASSRQGQSEQFF
NA TRBJ2-1 TRBV9 CASSVRAGGSGLANEQFF